One and the same sample provided the 10 T cell receptor beta chains below, sequenced in a study of blood T cell repertoires in COVID-19. Here immunoSEQ multiplex PCR was the method, and the copy in TCRdb shows in-frame clones only, minus some. In the table there are more than 60,000 clones, around 80% of which are singletons. The sample consisted of peripheral blood. These receptors came from a man between 60 and 75 years old with active or convalescent COVID-19.

This chain connects TRBV5-1 to TRBJ1-6; 8 nucleotides agree with TRBD1. The CDR3 has 19 amino acids. Trimming took 3 bases from V and 0 from J; bases not matched to a gene: 11. The germline CDR1 and CDR2 sequences are SGHRS and YFSETQ. Here the CDR3 reads CASSYDRGRLSSYNSPLHF. The CDR3 DNA is TGCGCCAGCAGCTACGACAGGGGTCGCCTCAGCTCCTATAATTCACCCCTCCACTTT.

The chain is built from TRBV6-4 and TRBJ2-7; TRBD1 is a possible D gene (5 bases). The CDR3 sequence is 16 residues long. Germline values: CDR1 MRHNA, CDR2 SNTAGT. The V end lost 2 bases, the J end lost 4 bases, and 18 bases lay between the germline ends. The CDR3 DNA follows: TGTGCCAGCAGTGACCCACTGTGGGGCAGTGGGTACGAGCAGTACTTC. This encodes CASSDPLWGSGYEQYF.

The rearrangement uses TRBV12-3 or TRBV12-4 and TRBJ1-2, with D unclear. V was cut by 5 bases and J by 1 base, with 5 bases left in between. The CDR3 spans 12 residues. CDR3 amino acids: CASSDYNYGYTF. The CDR3 DNA reads as TGTGCCAGCAGTGACTATAACTATGGCTACACCTTC.

The chain has TRBV7-9 and TRBJ2-3, with a possible D match to TRBD2 (6 bases). V shed 4 bases and J shed 4 bases, with 9 bases lying between them. Germline V CDR1 and CDR2: SEHNR, FQNEAQ (reference sequence). The CDR3 is made up of 13 amino acids. CDR3 nucleotide sequence: TGTGCCAGCAGCTCCTCGGGGGCAGATACGCAGTATTTT. Translation: CASSSSGADTQYF.

The V and J genes are TRBV14 and TRBJ1-1; D unclear. Looked up from germline, CDR1 is SGHDN and CDR2 is FVKESK. Trimming stripped 0 bases from V and 0 bases from J, with 11 bases between. The CDR3 loop spans 16 amino acids. Written as DNA, the CDR3 is TGTGCCAGCAGCCAAGATCATTGGCAGATGAACACTGAAGCTTTCTTT. This codes for CASSQDHWQMNTEAFF. The full variable domain, completed using reference TRBV14 and TRBJ1-1, is EAGVTQFPSHSVIEKGQTVTLRCDPISGHDNLYWYRRVMGKEIKFLLHFVKESKQDESGMPNNRFLAERTGGTYSTLKVQPAELEDSGVYFCASSQDHWQMNTEAFFGQGTRLTVV.

The rearrangement uses TRBV11-3 and TRBJ2-1, with TRBD2 matching over 8 bases. This CDR3 comprises 14 residues. V shed 5 bases, J shed 8 bases, and the junction held 8 bases outside the gene matches. The V gene's germline CDR1 is SGHNT and CDR2 YENEEA. The CDR3 is CASSPGGPIDEQFF. In nucleotides, the CDR3 is TGTGCCAGCAGCCCGGGGGGGCCAATCGATGAGCAGTTCTTC.

This chain joins TRBV7-8 and TRBJ1-5; D is ambiguous. V lost 1 base, J lost 3 bases, and 7 bases lay in between. Germline loops: CDR1 SGHVS, CDR2 FQNEAQ. The CDR3 runs to 14 residues. The CDR3 DNA reads as TGTGCCAGCAGCTTAGGACAATACAATCAGCCCCAGCATTTT. Protein: CASSLGQYNQPQHF.

The chain couples TRBV18 to TRBJ2-5; D may be TRBD1 (6 bases). The CDR3 loop spans 14 amino acids. Trimming took off 3 bases at V and 5 bases at J, with 13 bases between the two ends. CDR1 and CDR2 (germline): KGHSH, LQKENI. In DNA, the CDR3 is TGTGCCAGCTCACCGGCCCCAAGGGGGGAGACCCAGTACTTC. Encoded protein: CASSPAPRGETQYF. Combining the CDR3 with reference TRBV18 and TRBJ2-5 gives the whole variable domain NAGVMQNPRHLVRRRGQEARLRCSPMKGHSHVYWYRQLPEEGLKFMVYLQKENIIDESGMPKERFSAEFPKEGPSILRIQQVVRGDSAAYFCASSPAPRGETQYFGPGTRLLVL.

The chain uses TRBV7-9 and TRBJ1-2; D is unresolved. Germline V lookup: CDR1 SEHNR, CDR2 FQNEAQ (reference sequence). Between the trimmed V and J ends, which lost 2 bases and 2 bases, there was a span of 12 bases. The CDR3 totals 15 residues. CDR3 sequence (DNA): TGTGCCAGCAGCTTATCTGGGCCCGGCAACTATGGCTACACCTTC. It specifies CASSLSGPGNYGYTF.

The V and J genes are TRBV9 and TRBJ1-1; weak D call: TRBD1 (6 bases). This CDR3 has 13 amino acids. Germline values: CDR1 SGDLS, CDR2 YYNGEE. The V end lost 0 bases, the J end lost 11 bases, and 14 bases lay between the germline ends. Here the CDR3 DNA reads TGTGCCAGCAGCGTAGAGGCCCAGGGGATCGCTTTCTTT. It encodes CASSVEAQGIAFF.